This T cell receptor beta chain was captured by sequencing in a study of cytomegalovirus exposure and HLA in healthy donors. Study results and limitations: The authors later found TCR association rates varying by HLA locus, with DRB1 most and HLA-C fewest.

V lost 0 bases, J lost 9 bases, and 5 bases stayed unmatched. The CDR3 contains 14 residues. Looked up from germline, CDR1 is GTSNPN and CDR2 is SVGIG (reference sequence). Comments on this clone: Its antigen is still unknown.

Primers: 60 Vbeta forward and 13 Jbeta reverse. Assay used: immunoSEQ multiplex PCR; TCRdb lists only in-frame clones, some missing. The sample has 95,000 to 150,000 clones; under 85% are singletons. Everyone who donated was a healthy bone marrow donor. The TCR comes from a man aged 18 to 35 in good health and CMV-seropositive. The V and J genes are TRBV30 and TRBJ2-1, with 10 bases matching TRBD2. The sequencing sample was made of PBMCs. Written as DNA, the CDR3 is TGTGCCTGGAGTGTAGCGGGAGGGCCAGGTGAGCAGTTCTTC. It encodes CAWSVAGGPGEQFF.